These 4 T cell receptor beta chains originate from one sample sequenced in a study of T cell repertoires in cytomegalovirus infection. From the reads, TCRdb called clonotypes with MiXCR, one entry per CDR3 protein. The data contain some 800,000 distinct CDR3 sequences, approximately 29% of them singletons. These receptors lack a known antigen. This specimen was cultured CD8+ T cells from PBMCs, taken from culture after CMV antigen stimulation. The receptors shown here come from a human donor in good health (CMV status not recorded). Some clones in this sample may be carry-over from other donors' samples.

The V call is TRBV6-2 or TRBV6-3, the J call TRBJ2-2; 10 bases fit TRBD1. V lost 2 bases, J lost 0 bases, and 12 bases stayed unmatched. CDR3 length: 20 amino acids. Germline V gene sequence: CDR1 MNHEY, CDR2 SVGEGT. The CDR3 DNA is TGTGCCAGCAGTTACGCGCATCCTGGGACAGGGGACGCGAACACCGGGGAGCTGTTTTTT. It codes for CASSYAHPGTGDANTGELFF.

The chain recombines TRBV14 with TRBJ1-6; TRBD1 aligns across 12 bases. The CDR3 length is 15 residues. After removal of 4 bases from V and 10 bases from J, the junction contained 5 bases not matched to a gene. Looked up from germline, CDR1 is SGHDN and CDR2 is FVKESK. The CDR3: CASSLRDRGRSPLHF. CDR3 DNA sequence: TGTGCCAGCAGCCTCAGGGACAGGGGGCGATCACCCCTCCACTTT.

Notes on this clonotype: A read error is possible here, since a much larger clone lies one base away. Here the CDR3 reads CANRPRDRNTEAFF. The DNA of the CDR3 is TGTGCCAACAGGCCCCGGGACAGGAACACTGAAGCTTTCTTT. J is TRBJ1-1 and V is TRBV7-2, with 7 bases lining up with TRBD1. The CDR3 is 14 residues long. With 10 bases clipped from V and 1 base from J, the junction kept 9 bases outside the gene matches. Germline CDR1 reads SGHTA; CDR2 reads FQGNSA.

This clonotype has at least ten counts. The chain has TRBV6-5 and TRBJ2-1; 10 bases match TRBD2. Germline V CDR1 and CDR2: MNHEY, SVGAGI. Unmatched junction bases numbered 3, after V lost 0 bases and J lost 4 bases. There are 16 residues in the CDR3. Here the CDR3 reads CASSYSERGGYNEQFF. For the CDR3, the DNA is TGTGCCAGCAGTTACTCTGAGCGGGGGGGATACAATGAGCAGTTCTTC.